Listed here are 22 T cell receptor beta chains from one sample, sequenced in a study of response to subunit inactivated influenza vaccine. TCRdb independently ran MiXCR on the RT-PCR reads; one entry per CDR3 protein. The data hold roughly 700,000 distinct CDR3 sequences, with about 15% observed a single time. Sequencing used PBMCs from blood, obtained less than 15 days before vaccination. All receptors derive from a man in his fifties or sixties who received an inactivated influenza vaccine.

CDR3 protein: CATSDSGQRLSDTQYF. As DNA, the CDR3 is TGTGCCACCAGTGATTCGGGACAGCGCCTTTCAGATACGCAGTATTTT. The V call is TRBV24-1, the J call TRBJ2-3; TRBD1 aligns across 7 bases. The germline gives CDR1 KGHDR, CDR2 SFDVKD. The V segment lost 2 bases and the J segment 4 bases; nucleotides outside the gene matches: 8. This CDR3 has 16 residues.

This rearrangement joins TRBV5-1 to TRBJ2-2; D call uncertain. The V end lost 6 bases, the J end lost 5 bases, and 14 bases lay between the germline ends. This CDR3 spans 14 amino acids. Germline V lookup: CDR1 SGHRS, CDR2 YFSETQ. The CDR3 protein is CASTEQRVTGELFF. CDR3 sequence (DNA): TGCGCCAGCACCGAACAGCGCGTGACCGGGGAGCTGTTTTTT.

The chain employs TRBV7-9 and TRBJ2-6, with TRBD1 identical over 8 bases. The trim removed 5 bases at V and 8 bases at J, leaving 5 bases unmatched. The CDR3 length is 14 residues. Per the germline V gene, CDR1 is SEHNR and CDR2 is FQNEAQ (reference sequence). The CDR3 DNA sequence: TGTGCCAGCAGCCTCGACAGGGGCTCCAACGTCCTGACTTTC. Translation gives CASSLDRGSNVLTF.

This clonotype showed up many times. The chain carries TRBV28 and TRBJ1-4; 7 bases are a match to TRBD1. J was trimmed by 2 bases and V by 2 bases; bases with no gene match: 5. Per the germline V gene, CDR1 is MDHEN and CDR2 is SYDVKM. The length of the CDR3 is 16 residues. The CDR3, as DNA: TGTGCCAGCAGTTTAGTGGGGACAGCGACTAATGAAAAACTGTTTTTT. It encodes CASSLVGTATNEKLFF.

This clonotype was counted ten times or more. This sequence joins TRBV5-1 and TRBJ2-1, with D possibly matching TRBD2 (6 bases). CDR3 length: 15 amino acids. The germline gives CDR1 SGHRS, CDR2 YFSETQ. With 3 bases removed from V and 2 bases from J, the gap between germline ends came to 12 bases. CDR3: CASSSGTFTYNEQFF. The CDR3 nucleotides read TGCGCCAGCAGCTCCGGGACTTTTACCTACAATGAGCAGTTCTTC.

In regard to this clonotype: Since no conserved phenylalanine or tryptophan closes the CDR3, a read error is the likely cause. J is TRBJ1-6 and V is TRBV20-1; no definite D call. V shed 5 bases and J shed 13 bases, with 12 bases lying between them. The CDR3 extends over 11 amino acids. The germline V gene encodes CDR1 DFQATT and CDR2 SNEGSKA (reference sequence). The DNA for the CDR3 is TGCAGTGCTCTTAACGGGGATCCCCTCCACCTT. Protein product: CSALNGDPLHL.

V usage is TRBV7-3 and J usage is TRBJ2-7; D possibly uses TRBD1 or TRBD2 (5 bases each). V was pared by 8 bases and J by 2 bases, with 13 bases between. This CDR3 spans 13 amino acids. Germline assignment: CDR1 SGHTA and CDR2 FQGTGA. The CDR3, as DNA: TGTGCCAGCTCCAACGGGGCAGCCTACGAGCAGTACTTC. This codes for CASSNGAAYEQYF.

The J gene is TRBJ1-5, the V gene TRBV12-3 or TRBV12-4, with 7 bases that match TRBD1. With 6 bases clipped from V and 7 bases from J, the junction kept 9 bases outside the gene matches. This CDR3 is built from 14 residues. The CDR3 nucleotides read TGTGCCAGCAGCTCCCGGCGAGGGGGCCAGCCCCAGCATTTT. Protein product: CASSSRRGGQPQHF.

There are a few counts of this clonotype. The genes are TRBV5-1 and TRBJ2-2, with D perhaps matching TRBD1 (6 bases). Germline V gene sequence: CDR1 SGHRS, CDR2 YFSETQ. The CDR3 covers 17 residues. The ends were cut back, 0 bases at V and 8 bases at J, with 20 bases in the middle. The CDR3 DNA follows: TGCGCCAGCAGCTTGGCCGACAGGCCCGATGTCCGTGGGGAGCTGTTTTTT. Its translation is CASSLADRPDVRGELFF. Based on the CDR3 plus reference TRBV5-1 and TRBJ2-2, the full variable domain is KAGVTQTPRYLIKTRGQQVTLSCSPISGHRSVSWYQQTPGQGLQFLFEYFSETQRNKGNFPGRFSGRQFSNSRSEMNVSTLELGDSALYLCASSLADRPDVRGELFFGEGSRLTVL.

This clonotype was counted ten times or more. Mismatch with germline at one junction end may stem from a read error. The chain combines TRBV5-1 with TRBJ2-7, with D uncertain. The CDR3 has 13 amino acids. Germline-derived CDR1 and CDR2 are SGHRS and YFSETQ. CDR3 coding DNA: TGTGCCAGCAGTTTTTCAGGAAGCTACGAGCAGTACTTC. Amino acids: CASSFSGSYEQYF.

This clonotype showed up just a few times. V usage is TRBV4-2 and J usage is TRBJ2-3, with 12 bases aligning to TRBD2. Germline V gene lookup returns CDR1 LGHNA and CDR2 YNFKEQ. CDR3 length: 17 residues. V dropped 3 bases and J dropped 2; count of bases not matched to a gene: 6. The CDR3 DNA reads TGTGCCAGCAGCCAGACCGGACTAGCGGGGTTCACAGATACGCAGTATTTT. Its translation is CASSQTGLAGFTDTQYF.

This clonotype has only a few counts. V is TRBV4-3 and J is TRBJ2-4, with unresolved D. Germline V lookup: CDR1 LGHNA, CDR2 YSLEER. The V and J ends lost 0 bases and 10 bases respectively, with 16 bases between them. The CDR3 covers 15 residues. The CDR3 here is CASSQDTGASRIQYF. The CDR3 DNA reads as TGCGCCAGCAGCCAAGACACGGGCGCCTCGAGGATTCAGTACTTC.

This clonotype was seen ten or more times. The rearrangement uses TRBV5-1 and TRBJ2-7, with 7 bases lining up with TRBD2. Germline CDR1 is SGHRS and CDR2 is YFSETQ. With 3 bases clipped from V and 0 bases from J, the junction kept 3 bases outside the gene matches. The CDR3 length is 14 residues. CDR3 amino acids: CASSSGGPSYEQYF. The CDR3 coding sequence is TGCGCCAGCAGCTCGGGGGGTCCCTCCTACGAGCAGTACTTC. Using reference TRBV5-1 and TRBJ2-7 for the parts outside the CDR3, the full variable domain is KAGVTQTPRYLIKTRGQQVTLSCSPISGHRSVSWYQQTPGQGLQFLFEYFSETQRNKGNFPGRFSGRQFSNSRSEMNVSTLELGDSALYLCASSSGGPSYEQYFGPGTRLTVT.

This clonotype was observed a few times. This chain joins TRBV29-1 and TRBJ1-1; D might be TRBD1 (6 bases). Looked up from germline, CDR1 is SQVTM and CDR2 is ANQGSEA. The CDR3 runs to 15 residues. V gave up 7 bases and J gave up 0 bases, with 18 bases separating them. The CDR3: CSALGTNSLNTEAFF. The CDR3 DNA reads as TGCAGCGCCCTTGGGACAAACAGCTTGAACACTGAAGCTTTCTTT.

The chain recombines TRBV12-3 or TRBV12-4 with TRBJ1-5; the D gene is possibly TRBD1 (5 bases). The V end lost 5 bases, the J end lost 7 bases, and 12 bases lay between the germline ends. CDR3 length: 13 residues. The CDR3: CASSPGRRQPQHF. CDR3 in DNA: TGTGCCAGCAGTCCGGGACGAAGACAGCCCCAGCATTTT.

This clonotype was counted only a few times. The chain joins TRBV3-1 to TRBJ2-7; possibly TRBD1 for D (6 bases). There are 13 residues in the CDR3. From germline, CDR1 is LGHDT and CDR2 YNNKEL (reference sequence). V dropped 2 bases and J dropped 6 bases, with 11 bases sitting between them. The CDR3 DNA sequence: TGTGCCAGCAGCCAATTGACAGGTGGCGAGCAGTACTTC. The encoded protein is CASSQLTGGEQYF.

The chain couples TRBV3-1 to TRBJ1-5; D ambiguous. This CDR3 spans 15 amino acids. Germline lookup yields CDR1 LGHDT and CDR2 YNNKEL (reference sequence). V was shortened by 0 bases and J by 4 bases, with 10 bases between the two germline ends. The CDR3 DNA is TGTGCCAGCAGCCAAGACGTGGGTTGGAATCAGCCCCAGCATTTT. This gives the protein CASSQDVGWNQPQHF.

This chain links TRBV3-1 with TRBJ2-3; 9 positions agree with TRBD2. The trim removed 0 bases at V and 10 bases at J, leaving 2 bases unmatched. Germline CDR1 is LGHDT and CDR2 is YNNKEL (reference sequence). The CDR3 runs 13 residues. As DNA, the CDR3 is TGTGCCAGCAGCCAAGATGTAGCGGGAGCGCAGTATTTT. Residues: CASSQDVAGAQYF.

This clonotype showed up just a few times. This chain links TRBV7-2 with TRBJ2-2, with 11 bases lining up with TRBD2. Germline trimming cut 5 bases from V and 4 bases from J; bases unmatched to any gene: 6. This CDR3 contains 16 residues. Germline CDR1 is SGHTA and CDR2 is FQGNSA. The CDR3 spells CASSTSGGRGTGELFF. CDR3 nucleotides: TGTGCCAGCAGCACTAGCGGGGGCCGGGGCACCGGGGAGCTGTTTTTT.

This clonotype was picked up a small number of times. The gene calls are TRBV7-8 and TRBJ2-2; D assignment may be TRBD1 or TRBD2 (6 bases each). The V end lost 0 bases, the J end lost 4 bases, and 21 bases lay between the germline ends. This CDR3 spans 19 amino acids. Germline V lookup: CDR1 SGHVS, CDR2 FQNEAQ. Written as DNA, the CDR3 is TGTGCCAGCAGCTTAGCGTGGAGGGGGACTTACGCTGCCACCGGGGAGCTGTTTTTT. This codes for CASSLAWRGTYAATGELFF.

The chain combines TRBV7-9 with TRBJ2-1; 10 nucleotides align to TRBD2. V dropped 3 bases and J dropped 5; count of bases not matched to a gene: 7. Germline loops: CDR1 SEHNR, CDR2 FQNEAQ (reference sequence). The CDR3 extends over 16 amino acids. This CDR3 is CASSFRAGTSDNEQFF. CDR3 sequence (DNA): TGTGCCAGCAGCTTCAGGGCCGGGACTAGCGACAATGAGCAGTTCTTC.

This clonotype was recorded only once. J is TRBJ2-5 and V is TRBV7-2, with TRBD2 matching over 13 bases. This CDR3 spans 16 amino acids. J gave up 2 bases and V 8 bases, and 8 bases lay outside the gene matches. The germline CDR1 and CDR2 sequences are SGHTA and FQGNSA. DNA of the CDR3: TGTGCCAGCTGCCGCACTAGCGGGAGGGGGCAAGAGACCCAGTACTTC. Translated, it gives CASCRTSGRGQETQYF. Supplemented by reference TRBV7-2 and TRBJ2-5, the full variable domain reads GAGVSQSPSNKVTEKGKDVELRCDPISGHTALYWYRQSLGQGLEFLIYFQGNSAPDKSGLPSDRFSAERTGGSVSTLTIQRTQQEDSAVYLCASCRTSGRGQETQYFGPGTRLLVL.